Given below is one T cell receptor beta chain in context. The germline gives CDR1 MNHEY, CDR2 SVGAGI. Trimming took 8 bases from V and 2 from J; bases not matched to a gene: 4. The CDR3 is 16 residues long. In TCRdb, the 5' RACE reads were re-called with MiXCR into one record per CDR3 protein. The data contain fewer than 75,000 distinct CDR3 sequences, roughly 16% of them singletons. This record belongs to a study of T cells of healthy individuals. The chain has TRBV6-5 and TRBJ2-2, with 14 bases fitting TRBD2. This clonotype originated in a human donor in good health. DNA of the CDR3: TGTGCCAGCCAGACTAGCGGGAGGGCAAACACCGGGGAGCTGTTTTTT. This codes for CASQTSGRANTGELFF.